Below, 9 T cell receptor beta chains from the same sample are listed, as sequenced in a study of spatial heterogeneity in lung cancer. The study, taken as a whole, reports: Tumors with more nonsynonymous mutations had more expanded intratumoral alpha and beta TCRs.

Antigens for these TCRs are unknown. Time point reported: sample taken at primary tumor resection. TCRdb analysed the 5' RACE reads with MiXCR anew, one entry per CDR3 protein. This sample has a few thousand distinct CDR3 sequences, with around 5% found just once. The sequenced sample was lung tumor tissue, obtained at surgery. All receptors come from a male donor with early-stage non-small cell lung cancer.

In this sample, this clonotype turned up many times. The V call is TRBV9, the J call TRBJ2-5; tentatively, D is TRBD1 or TRBD2 (5 bases each). Per the germline V gene, CDR1 is SGDLS and CDR2 is YYNGEE. V was pared by 0 bases and J by 4 bases, with 7 bases between. The CDR3 length is 13 residues. The DNA of the CDR3 is TGTGCCAGCAGCGTAGCGGGGCCAGAGACCCAGTACTTC. Its protein product is CASSVAGPETQYF.

This clonotype is categorized as medium-sized. The chain couples TRBV6-5 to TRBJ1-2, with TRBD1 identical over 10 bases. The CDR3 is 13 residues long. J lost 7 bases, V lost 6 bases, and 5 bases had no gene match. Looked up from germline, CDR1 is MNHEY and CDR2 is SVGAGI. The CDR3 DNA reads TGTGCCAGCAGCTTGACAGGGGGCGGTGGCTACACCTTC. It yields the protein CASSLTGGGGYTF.

This clonotype rates as medium-sized (0.01 to 0.1%). This chain links TRBV6-6 with TRBJ2-7; D perhaps matches TRBD2 (6 bases). Trimming cost V 2 bases and J 4 bases, with 15 bases left between them. This CDR3 is 15 amino acids long. Germline loops: CDR1 MNHNY, CDR2 SVGAGI (reference sequence). CDR3: CASSYRGTQGYEQYF. CDR3 bases: TGTGCCAGCAGTTACAGAGGGACTCAAGGATACGAGCAGTACTTC.

This clonotype is labeled as medium-sized. J is TRBJ2-1 and V is TRBV25-1, with D possibly matching TRBD2 (6 bases). The V and J ends lost 3 bases and 12 bases respectively, with 6 bases between them. The CDR3 is 10 amino acids. Germline V lookup: CDR1 MGHDK, CDR2 SYGVNS. This CDR3 is CASSETRQFF. The DNA of the CDR3 is TGTGCCAGCAGTGAGACTAGGCAGTTCTTC.

This clonotype is categorized as medium-sized (0.01 to 0.1%). DNA of the CDR3: TGCGCCAGCAGCCAAGGTCCAGGGATTGCTCAGCCCCAGCATTTT. Translation gives CASSQGPGIAQPQHF. This sequence joins TRBV4-1 and TRBJ1-5; tentative D call: TRBD1 (5 bases). Germline lookup yields CDR1 MGHRA and CDR2 YSYEKL. The CDR3 is made up of 15 amino acids. With 1 base removed from V and 6 bases from J, the gap between germline ends came to 13 bases.

This clonotype was seen ten or more times. J is TRBJ2-2 and V is TRBV2; no clear D gene. The CDR3 contains 14 residues. Germline assignment: CDR1 SNHLY and CDR2 FYNNEI. Deletions cut 3 bases from V and 2 bases from J, with 7 bases between. The CDR3 spells CASSDGLNTGELFF. CDR3 nucleotide sequence: TGTGCCAGCAGTGACGGCCTAAACACCGGGGAGCTGTTTTTT.

This clonotype showed up many times. The rearrangement links TRBV18 to TRBJ2-2; D is possibly TRBD1 (6 bases). Trimming pared 0 bases from V and 6 bases from J, leaving 11 bases between. Looked up from germline, CDR1 is KGHSH and CDR2 is LQKENI. The CDR3 contains 15 residues. Here the CDR3 reads CASSPPQGDPGELFF. For the CDR3, the DNA is TGTGCCAGCTCACCACCACAGGGTGATCCCGGGGAGCTGTTTTTT.

This clonotype ranks as medium-sized. CDR3 DNA: TGCAGCGCAGGTCTGCGGGGGAGCACCGGGGAGCTGTTTTTT. The encoded protein is CSAGLRGSTGELFF. V usage is TRBV29-1 and J usage is TRBJ2-2, with 7 bases matching TRBD2. The CDR3 is 14 amino acids. V was clipped by 7 bases and J by 4 bases; unmatched bases: 9. Germline V gives CDR1 SQVTM, CDR2 ANQGSEA.

This clonotype was detected ten times or more. V is TRBV11-2 and J is TRBJ2-5; TRBD1 matches at 10 bases. The V gene end was trimmed by 1 base and the J gene end by 5 bases; junction bases not matched to a gene: 7. Germline V lookup: CDR1 SGHAT, CDR2 FQNNGV. CDR3 size: 16 residues. The CDR3 sequence is CASSLVQGQGRETQYF. The CDR3 region has the DNA TGTGCCAGCAGCTTAGTCCAGGGACAGGGGAGGGAGACCCAGTACTTC.